The sequence of this T cell receptor (beta chain) was determined in a study of cytomegalovirus exposure and HLA in healthy donors (dated by TCRdb to about 2017). Study-wide context: In an earlier analysis of 587 of the donors, 250 to 350 Gb of sequence data and approximately 120 million unique TCR beta sequences from some 170 million T cells were reported. The study aimed to test whether cataloging public T cell receptors could reveal signatures of past pathogen exposure. In a later genetic analysis, genome-wide SNP genotypes for about 55% of the 666 donors were used, and that subset was treated as a discovery cohort. An earlier analysis of 587 of the donors used high-throughput TCR beta sequencing to judge whether each TCR beta V gene segment behaved as functional or pseudogenic. Along with the roughly 670-subject first cohort, a separate validation cohort of about 110 different subjects was used. Alongside the repertoire data, information on donor age, sex, ethnicity and CMV serostatus was compiled. About 300 gigabases of sequencing data and some 85 million unique TCR sequences were included in an early release covering around 650 HLA-typed donors. The study combined high-throughput TCR immunosequencing, statistical association of individual TCRs with disease status, and machine learning to predict cytomegalovirus infection status. Roughly five DR-DQ haplotypes were handled as single units for association and clustering, since linkage in the cohort was strong. Among some 410 genotyped donors of the cohort, an average of approximately 230,000 unique TCR beta nucleotide sequences were sequenced per donor, about a sixth of them non-productive. To study patterns of TCR occurrence, a later analysis re-analyzed previously published TCR beta repertoires from just over 650 donors and added high-resolution HLA genotyping. The T cell repertoires of under 750 subjects were profiled by immunosequencing and related to cytomegalovirus serostatus. Both class I and class II loci were covered by HLA typing, at four-digit resolution. Rather than using new phenotypic data, the later analysis identified candidate immune exposures from TCR beta sequences and from how often those sequences occurred across donors. Of the roughly 400 genotyped donors, around 81% fell in the genetic ancestry cluster associated with self-reported Caucasian donors. All discovery cohort repertoires had been generated using a single sequencing platform. Typing coverage differed by locus: A, B, C, DRB1 and DQB1 were typed in about 629-640 donors, DQA1 in about 560, DPA1 in around 610, and DPB1 in 400 to 490.

V was cut back by 0 bases and J by 7 bases, leaving a gap of 10 bases between them. CDR1 and CDR2 (SGHNT, YYREEE) derive from the germline V gene (reference sequence). The CDR3 contains 14 residues, cysteine and phenylalanine counted. The retained sequence is limited to the CDR3, 42 bases, with the frame set at the first base. About this clone itself: The target of this receptor is not known. No quality values exist for individual bases; no much larger clone is one base distant.

Overall results and qualifications from the work: When HLA alleles, especially DR and DQ, strongly co-occurred, attributing TCR associations to individual alleles was difficult. Because HLA typing was unavailable for some donors at each locus, only the typed subset was used in association tests. The authors suggested that the approach could potentially be generalized to other disease states and immunological phenotypes. According to a later analysis, most CMV-associated TCR beta chains appeared to be HLA-restricted, and the HLA associations seemed to be driven largely by CMV exposure. For the cohort, immune exposure information was limited to CMV serostatus. This cohort had only TCR beta chains sequenced, and the lack of alpha or paired-chain data limited which features could be detected. In a later analysis, TCR association rates were found to vary across HLA loci, with the most associated TCRs seen for DRB1 alleles and the fewest for HLA-C alleles. The study gave a list of some 150 TCR beta chains associated with cytomegalovirus. In a later analysis, HLA-associated TCR beta chains showed more clonal expansion and lower generation probabilities than non-associated chains that were equally common. A group of highly shared sequence variants was considered likely to be a technical artifact of the sequencing pipeline. While some public TCRs were present in many individuals, most TCR sequences turned up only very rarely across donors. Broadly in line with IMGT annotations, most TCR beta V segments showed up in productive rearrangements about 90% or about 30% of the time in an earlier analysis of a few hundred of the donors. Correlated functional status among segregating V segments might be attributable to linkage disequilibrium, but an unknown experimental factor could not be ruled out. Some IMGT-functional V segments, including TRBV6-2 and TRBV6-3, could not be distinguished by the 87-base-pair reads and were therefore excluded. The classifier was reported to diagnose cytomegalovirus status with high specificity and sensitivity in both the original and validation cohorts. A further reported finding was that TCR beta sequences accurately predicted the HLA-A and HLA-B alleles for most subjects in the first cohort. At a false discovery rate of 0.05, a later analysis linked 15,000 to 20,000 TCR beta sequences to specific HLA alleles. A later genetic analysis associated a missense DCLRE1C variant with V-gene and J-gene trimming of TCR beta chains, and an independent cohort replicated the association. A later analysis reported that several top co-occurrence clusters appeared linked to parvovirus B19, influenza, CMV and Epstein-Barr virus. Presence/absence analyses assumed roughly uniform sequencing depth across donors, an assumption that may not hold. Because counts were too low, seventeen rarely observed V segments, including chromosome 9 orphons, were excluded from the earlier analysis of several hundred of the donors. Three of the identified cytomegalovirus-associated TCR beta chains were confirmed in vitro to be specific for cytomegalovirus antigens. According to a later genetic analysis, donors in an Asian-associated ancestry cluster had fewer N-insertions in productive TCRs than the approximately 630-donor mean.

In total, approximately 690 healthy bone marrow donors made up the cohort. At the time of sampling, all cohort members were nominally healthy, though unrecorded immune exposures were likely present. The donor tested CMV seropositive and was one of the 289 seropositive cohort members. A peripheral blood sample was provided by each donor, and peripheral blood mononuclear cells were used for TCR beta sequencing. The Qiagen DNeasy Blood Extraction Kit was used to extract genomic DNA from the blood cell samples. Library method: the immunoSEQ multiplex PCR assay. For the multiplex PCR, a mixture combining 60 forward primers for TCR Vbeta segments and 13 reverse primers for TCR Jbeta segments was used. The CDR3 region of rearranged TCR beta genes was amplified from genomic DNA by a multiplex PCR assay. Amplified TCR beta libraries were sequenced as 87-base-pair reads on the Illumina HiSeq System. Processing in the source paper ran as follows. In a later analysis, 77 million or so unique TCR beta chains were counted across the approximately 670 repertoires, and around 11 million of these chains were shared by at least two donors. Raw reads were error-corrected and collapsed into unique sequences by a nearest-neighbor algorithm in which closely related sequences were merged to remove PCR and sequencing errors. CDR3 sequences were aligned to IMGT reference sequences to assign V, D and J gene segments. For a sequence to be retained, at least a six-nucleotide match to both a V gene segment and a J gene segment was required. A rearrangement counted as productive if the CDR3 had no stop codons and remained in frame with V and J, and every other rearrangement counted as non-productive. Following IMGT convention, CDR3 was defined as the stretch from the second conserved V-encoded cysteine up to the conserved J-encoded phenylalanine. The earlier analysis of about 560 of the donors excluded any sequence lacking an unambiguous match to a single V gene segment. In an earlier analysis of roughly 500 of the donors, V segments were called functional above 56.7% productive rearrangements and were called segregating when the between-donor standard deviation exceeded 5%. A statistical classification framework was built for diagnosing cytomegalovirus status from the catalog of TCR beta chain sequences. In a later analysis, V and J genes were assigned by comparing TCR nucleotide sequences against IMGT/GENE-DB human TR gene sequences. In a later analysis, CDR3 sequences and most-parsimonious VDJ recombination scenarios were assigned using the TCRdist pipeline. In a later analysis, every TCR beta chain was defined by the combination of its CDR3 amino acid sequence and its V-gene family, and reads without a unique V-gene family were dropped. As a way to deal with suspected cross-contamination and a sequencing artifact, a later analysis dropped 450 to 700 nucleotide sequences that were highly shared and had low generation probability. In a later analysis, a clonal expansion index was calculated for each public chain from normalized within-repertoire ranks of inferred template counts. In a later analysis, generation probabilities were computed with a VDJ recombination model fitted to out-of-frame rearrangements, and the resulting probabilities were checked against IGoR. In a later analysis, hypergeometric tests were used to score TCR-TCR, TCR-HLA and TCR-CMV co-occurrence, with a repertoire-size bias correction applied to TCR pairs. A later analysis estimated false discovery rates by permuting HLA or CMV assignments 20 times. In a later analysis, co-occurring TCRs were grouped with DBSCAN, and TCRdist sequence similarity was added when clustering was performed within HLA-allele-positive subsets. Co-occurrence clustering excluded repertoires with fewer than 30,000 or more than 120,000 public chains, plus five with anomalous nucleotide sharing. In its TCRdb copy, this immuneACCESS table keeps in-frame sequences only and misses some clones. Where compared with another copy, unresolved V genes explain less than half of these, and the others have no known cause. The DNA was the basis for D and trimming; V, J and clone size are from that table. Present in this sample are more than 150,000 clones, around 80% of which were seen just once. Of the sample, about 2.9% is held by the ten largest clones.

The sequencing input was PBMCs. The chain joins TRBV5-4 to TRBJ2-2, with TRBD2 tentatively as D gene (5 bases match). The clonotype originates from a woman aged 45-60 years in good health and CMV-seropositive. In nucleotides, the sequence is TGTGCCAGCAGCTTGGGGGAGCGCTTCGGGGAGCTGTTTTTT. The resulting protein is CASSLGERFGELFF.